The text below deals with one T cell receptor (beta chain). This specimen comes from a study of molecular identifiers for immune sequencing clone quantification. CDR3 length: 15 residues. Deletions cut 0 bases from V and 3 bases from J, with 15 bases between. Per germline, CDR1 DFQATT and CDR2 SNEGSKA (reference sequence). Preparation of the bulk TCR libraries relied on previously described methods and listed TCR primers. TCRdb itself ran the PCR reads through MiXCR, one entry per CDR3 protein. The sample records under 650,000 distinct CDR3 sequences, nearly 20% being singletons. Sorted naive CD8 T cells, 20,000 to 1,000,000, were sequenced from 10%, 30% or 50% RNA.

This TCR was sampled from a human donor in good health. Some libraries in this study had Jurkat cell RNA spiked in. V is TRBV20-1 and J is TRBJ2-7, with D perhaps TRBD1 (5 bases). Material for sequencing was naive CD8+ T cells from blood, with Jurkat cell RNA spiked in. The subset denotes: FACS-sorted CD8+CD4-CCR7+CD45RA+ naive T cells. CDR3 protein: CSARDSGRAIYEQYF. As DNA, the CDR3 is TGCAGTGCTAGAGATTCGGGCAGGGCGATCTACGAGCAGTACTTC.